Detailed here is one TCR beta chain. Only in-frame clones appear in the TCRdb table, and some are missing; sequencing was by immunoSEQ multiplex PCR. This sample yields tens of thousands of clones, of which about 90% are seen a single time; less than 2% belongs to the top ten. These data belong to a study of blood T cell repertoires in COVID-19. As for the study in general: The origin of the acute and convalescent COVID-19 samples was the United States, Italy and Spain. T cells, B-cell-depleted T cells, or PBMCs provided the cDNA or gDNA that served as material.

The V and J ends lost 2 bases and 5 bases respectively, with 12 bases between them. Germline lookup yields CDR1 LGHDT and CDR2 YNNKEL (reference sequence). The CDR3 is made up of 14 amino acids. The sample consisted of peripheral blood. The receptor was derived from an elderly woman with active or convalescent COVID-19. The J gene is TRBJ2-5, the V gene TRBV3-1 (or the pseudogene TRBV3-2), with D tentatively TRBD2 (6 bases). The CDR3 protein is CASSQRGIRETQYF. The CDR3 DNA sequence: TGTGCCAGCAGCCAACGGGGGATCCGGGAGACCCAGTACTTC.